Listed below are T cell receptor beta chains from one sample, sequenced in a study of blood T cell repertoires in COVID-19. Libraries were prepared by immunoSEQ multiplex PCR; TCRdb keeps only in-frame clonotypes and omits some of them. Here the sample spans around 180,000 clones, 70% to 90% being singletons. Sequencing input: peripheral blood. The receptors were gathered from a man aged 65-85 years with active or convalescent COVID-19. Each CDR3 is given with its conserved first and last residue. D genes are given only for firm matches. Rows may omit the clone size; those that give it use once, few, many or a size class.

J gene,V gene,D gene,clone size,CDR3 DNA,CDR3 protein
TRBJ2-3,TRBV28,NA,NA,TGTGCCAGCATCTTCAGGGGGAGGACAGATACGCAGTATTTT,CASIFRGRTDTQYF
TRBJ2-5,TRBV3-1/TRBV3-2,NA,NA,TGTGCCAGCAGCCAAAGCTCACTTAGTCGACAAGAGACCCAGTACTTC,CASSQSSLSRQETQYF
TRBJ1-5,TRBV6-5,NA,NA,TGTGCCAGCAGTTACGCAGGGTTTCAGCCCCAGCATTTT,CASSYAGFQPQHF
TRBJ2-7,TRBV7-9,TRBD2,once,TGTGCCAGCAGCTCACAGCTAGCGGGAGGACGCGAGCAGTACTTC,CASSSQLAGGREQYF
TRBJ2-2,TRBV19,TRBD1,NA,TGTGCCAGTACCAACCTCGGGACAGGGGGCAACGGGGAGCTGTTTTTT,CASTNLGTGGNGELFF
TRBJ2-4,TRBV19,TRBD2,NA,TGTGCCAGTAGTCTATTCCCCAGCGGGAGGGCGAACATTCAGTACTTC,CASSLFPSGRANIQYF
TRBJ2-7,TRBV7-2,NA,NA,TGTGCCAGCAGCTTATCGGCGACAACCTCCTACGAGCAGTACTTC,CASSLSATTSYEQYF
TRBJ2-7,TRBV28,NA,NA,TGTGCCAGCAGTTTAACCACACCTCGTACCTTCTACGAGCAGTACTTC,CASSLTTPRTFYEQYF
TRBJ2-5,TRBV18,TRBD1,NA,TGTGCCAGCTCACCGTCGACAGGGAACGGAGAGACCCAGTACTTC,CASSPSTGNGETQYF
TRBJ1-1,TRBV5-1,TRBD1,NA,TGCGCCAGCAGCCCTAGACAGGGCATGAACACTGAAGCTTTCTTT,CASSPRQGMNTEAFF
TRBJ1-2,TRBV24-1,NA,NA,TGTGCCACCAGTGATAACCCACAGGGTGACTATGGCTACACCTTC,CATSDNPQGDYGYTF
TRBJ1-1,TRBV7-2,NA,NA,TGTGCCAGCAGCTTCCGGTTAGGAGGGCGGGCTGAAGCTTTCTTT,CASSFRLGGRAEAFF
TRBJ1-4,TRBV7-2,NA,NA,TGTGCCAGCAGCCGGACAGTCACTAATGAAAAACTGTTTTTT,CASSRTVTNEKLFF
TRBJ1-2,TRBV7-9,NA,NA,TGTGCCAGCAGCTACAGGGCGCCGGCTGGCTACACCTTC,CASSYRAPAGYTF
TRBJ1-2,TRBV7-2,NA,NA,TGTGCCAGCAGCCCCAACGGACAGCTTAACTATGGCTACACCTTC,CASSPNGQLNYGYTF
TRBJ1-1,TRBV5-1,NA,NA,TGCGCCAGCAACACGCGAGGAGGGCAGATAAACACTGAAGCTTTCTTT,CASNTRGGQINTEAFF
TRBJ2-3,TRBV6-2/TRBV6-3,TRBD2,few,TGTGCCAGCAGTTACTCGAGGCTAGCGGGAGAAGATACGCAGTATTTT,CASSYSRLAGEDTQYF
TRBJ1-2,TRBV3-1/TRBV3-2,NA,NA,TGTGCCAGCAGCCAAGATTTTGGTGGGGGGGGAAACGCTAACTATGGCTACACCTTC,CASSQDFGGGGNANYGYTF
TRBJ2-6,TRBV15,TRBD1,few,TGTGCCACCAGCACAAAAGCACGGGACAGGGGGCGGTCTGGGGCCAACGTCCTGACTTTC,CATSTKARDRGRSGANVLTF
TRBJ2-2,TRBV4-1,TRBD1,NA,TGCGCCAGCAGCCAAGATGAAGTCCTCGAGGACAGGGACACCGGGGAGCTGTTTTTT,CASSQDEVLEDRDTGELFF
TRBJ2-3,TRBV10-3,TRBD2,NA,TGTGCCGCCGGGCGGGGGGGCACGCAGTATTTT,CAAGRGGTQYF
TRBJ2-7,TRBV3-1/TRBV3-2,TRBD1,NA,TGTGCCACGTCGCCTAGGACAGGGGTGAGCGAGCAGTACTTC,CATSPRTGVSEQYF
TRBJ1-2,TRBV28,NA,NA,TGTGCCAGCAGGTCAGGAACAGGGAACTATGGCTACACCTTC,CASRSGTGNYGYTF
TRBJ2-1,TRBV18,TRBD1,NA,TGTGCCAGCTCACCACCGGACAGGGTCGACTACAATGAGCAGTTCTTC,CASSPPDRVDYNEQFF
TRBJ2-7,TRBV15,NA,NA,TGTGCCACCAGCAGGACGGGTAACTACGAGCAGTACTTC,CATSRTGNYEQYF
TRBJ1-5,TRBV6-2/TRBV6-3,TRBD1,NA,TGTGCCAGCAGTGGGGACAGGGGGCACCGGAAACCCCAGCATTTT,CASSGDRGHRKPQHF
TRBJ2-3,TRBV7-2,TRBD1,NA,TGTGCCAGCAGCCACCCGGGACAGTCTTTCACAGATACGCAGTATTTT,CASSHPGQSFTDTQYF
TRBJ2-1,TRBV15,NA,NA,TGTGCCACCAGCAGAGTCCTAGCAGGGGGGAATGAGCAGTTCTTC,CATSRVLAGGNEQFF
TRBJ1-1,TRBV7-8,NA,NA,TGTGCCAGCAGCTTAATAAGGCAGCGGAACACTGAAGCTTTCTTT,CASSLIRQRNTEAFF
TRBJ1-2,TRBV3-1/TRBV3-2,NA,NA,TGTGCCTGCACGGGCCGCGAGGGGGATGGCTACACCTTC,CACTGREGDGYTF
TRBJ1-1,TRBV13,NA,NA,TGTGCCAGCAGCAAATCACCGGGGGGCGTCGGAATCACTGAAGCTTTCTTT,CASSKSPGGVGITEAFF
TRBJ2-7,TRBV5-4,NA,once,TGTGCCAGCAGCCTCGGGTTTTCCTACGAGCAGTACTTC,CASSLGFSYEQYF
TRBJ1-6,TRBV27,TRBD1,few,TGTGCCAGCAGCCGAGAACAAGGGGGCAGATCACCCCTCCACTTT,CASSREQGGRSPLHF
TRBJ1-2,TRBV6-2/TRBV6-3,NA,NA,TGTGCCAGCAGTTACATACCCGGGTACTATGGCTACACCTTC,CASSYIPGYYGYTF
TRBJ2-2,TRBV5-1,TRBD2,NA,TGCGCCAGCGGAACAAGCGGGGCCCACACCGGGGAGCTGTTTTTT,CASGTSGAHTGELFF
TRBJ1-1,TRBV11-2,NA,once,TGTGCCAGCAGCTTAGGCCGCGGGGGCACTGAAGCTTTCTTT,CASSLGRGGTEAFF
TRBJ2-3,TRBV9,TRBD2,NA,TGTGCCAGCAGCGTATCTCCAGCGGGAGGGTGGGAAGGCGGCACAGATACGCAGTATTTT,CASSVSPAGGWEGGTDTQYF
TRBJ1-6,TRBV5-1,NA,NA,TGCGCCAGCTCTCACGGCGGGATAAGGAATAATTCACCCCTCCACTTT,CASSHGGIRNNSPLHF
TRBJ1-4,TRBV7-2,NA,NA,TGTGCCAGCAGCTCCTCCCCCGTGGGGGGGAGGAATGAAAAACTGTTTTTT,CASSSSPVGGRNEKLFF
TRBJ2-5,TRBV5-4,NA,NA,TGTGCCAGCAGCTTCTCTACAGGGAACCAAGAGACCCAGTACTTC,CASSFSTGNQETQYF
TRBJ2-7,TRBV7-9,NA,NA,TGTGCCAGCAGCTTACTGAGCCCTACGTTCAAGCAGTACTTC,CASSLLSPTFKQYF
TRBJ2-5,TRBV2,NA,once,TGTGCCAGCGCCGGTCAAGAGACCCAGTACTTC,CASAGQETQYF
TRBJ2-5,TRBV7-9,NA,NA,TGTGCCAGCAGCCTCGGGTACCAAGAGACCCAGTACTTC,CASSLGYQETQYF
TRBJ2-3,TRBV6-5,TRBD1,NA,TGTGCCAGCAGCCTACAGACAGGGCGCACAGATACGCAGTATTTT,CASSLQTGRTDTQYF
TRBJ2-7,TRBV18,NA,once,TGTGCCAGCTCACCCGTACACTACGAGCAGTACTTC,CASSPVHYEQYF
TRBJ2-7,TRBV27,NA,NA,TGTGCCAGCAGTTTCAGGTGGCACCACTCCTACGAGCAGTACTTC,CASSFRWHHSYEQYF
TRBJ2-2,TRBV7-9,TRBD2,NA,TGTGCCAGCATTGCGGGGGTGAACACCGGGGAGCTGTTTTTT,CASIAGVNTGELFF
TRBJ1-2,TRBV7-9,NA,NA,TGTGCCAGCAGCAAAGGAGGAGCTCGGGACTCTGGCTACACCTTC,CASSKGGARDSGYTF
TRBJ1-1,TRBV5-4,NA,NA,TGTGCCAGCAGGACCACGACAGCGAACACTGAAGCTTTCTTT,CASRTTTANTEAFF
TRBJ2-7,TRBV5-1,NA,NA,TGCGCCAGCAGCTTGGGGGGGCCGGCGGGTTCCTACGAGCAGTACTTC,CASSLGGPAGSYEQYF
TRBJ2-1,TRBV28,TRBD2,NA,TGTGCCAGCAGTTCCCCGGGAGGGAACGGGGGAGGTGAGCAGTTCTTC,CASSSPGGNGGGEQFF
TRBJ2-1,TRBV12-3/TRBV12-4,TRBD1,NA,TGTGCCAGCAGTTTACAGGGGGCAAGCGAGCAGTTCTTC,CASSLQGASEQFF